These T cell receptor beta chains were read from a single sample in a study of monozygotic twins with inflammatory bowel disease. TCRdb reworked the 5' RACE reads into one entry per CDR3 protein, no DNA. This specimen shows 80,000 or so distinct CDR3 sequences; the ten leading clones hold around 7.2%. The sequenced material came from blood. These receptors were taken from a human donor with ulcerative colitis or Crohn's disease, or a healthy co-twin of an affected twin (not recorded which). The CDR3 runs from the conserved cysteine through the conserved F or W.

cdr3_aa j_call v_call
CASSSLGGTENEQFF TRBJ2-1 TRBV5-6
CASSVGSSYEQYF TRBJ2-7 TRBV7-2
CASSGQGTPPLHF TRBJ1-6 TRBV6-1
CASSLGQGAGGYTF TRBJ1-2 TRBV7-8
CASTRTSGGSDTQYF TRBJ2-3 TRBV11-2
CASRPTGSRELFF TRBJ2-2 TRBV19
CASSLAGADETQYF TRBJ2-5 TRBV12-3/TRBV12-4
CATSRDRGTSGITDTQYF TRBJ2-3 TRBV15
CASRQTQSFEQFF TRBJ2-1 TRBV19
CASSYFVGKNIQYF TRBJ2-4 TRBV6-6
CASSAGQGDAGELFF TRBJ2-2 TRBV5-1
CASSNAGVGQPQHF TRBJ1-5 TRBV5-1
CASSLAGYGEKLFF TRBJ1-4 TRBV7-6
CASSFDRVQETQYF TRBJ2-5 TRBV7-2
CASSQQGANTEAFF TRBJ1-1 TRBV3-1
CAVTGGSVSTNEQFF TRBJ2-1 TRBV11-1
CSAPRGGGKNQPQHF TRBJ1-5 TRBV20-1
CASSTSGGVNEQFF TRBJ2-1 TRBV18
CATSINSGGVDTQYF TRBJ2-3 TRBV15
CASSRQAGDEQFF TRBJ2-1 TRBV5-1
CASSPQGAGGHTEAFF TRBJ1-1 TRBV3-1
CASSMDGPNTEAFF TRBJ1-1 TRBV12-3/TRBV12-4
CASSPGLAGQETQYF TRBJ2-5 TRBV12-3/TRBV12-4
CSVRAQRVDTQYF TRBJ2-3 TRBV20-1
CASSLSMGGHEQYF TRBJ2-7 TRBV11-2
CASSLGQGGPGEQYF TRBJ2-7 TRBV7-6
CASSFEIQETQYF TRBJ2-5 TRBV5-1